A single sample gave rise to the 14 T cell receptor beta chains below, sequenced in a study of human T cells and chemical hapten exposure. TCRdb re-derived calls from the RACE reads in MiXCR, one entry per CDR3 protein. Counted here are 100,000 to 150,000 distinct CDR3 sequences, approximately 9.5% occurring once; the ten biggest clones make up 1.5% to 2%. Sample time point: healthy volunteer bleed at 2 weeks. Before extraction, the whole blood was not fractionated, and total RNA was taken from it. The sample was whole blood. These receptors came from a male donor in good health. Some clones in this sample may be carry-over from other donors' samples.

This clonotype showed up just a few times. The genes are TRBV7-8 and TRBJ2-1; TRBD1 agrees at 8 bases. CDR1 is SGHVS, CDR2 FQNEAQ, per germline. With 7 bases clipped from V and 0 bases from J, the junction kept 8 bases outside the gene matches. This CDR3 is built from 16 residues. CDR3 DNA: TGTGCCAGCATCAGATGGACAGGGAGCTCCTACAATGAGCAGTTCTTC. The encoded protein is CASIRWTGSSYNEQFF.

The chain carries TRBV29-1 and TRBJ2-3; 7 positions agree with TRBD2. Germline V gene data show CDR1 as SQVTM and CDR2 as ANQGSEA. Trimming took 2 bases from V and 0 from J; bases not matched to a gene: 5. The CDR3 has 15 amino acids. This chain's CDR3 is CSVEPAGTSTDTQYF. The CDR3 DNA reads TGCAGCGTTGAACCAGCGGGGACTAGCACAGATACGCAGTATTTT.

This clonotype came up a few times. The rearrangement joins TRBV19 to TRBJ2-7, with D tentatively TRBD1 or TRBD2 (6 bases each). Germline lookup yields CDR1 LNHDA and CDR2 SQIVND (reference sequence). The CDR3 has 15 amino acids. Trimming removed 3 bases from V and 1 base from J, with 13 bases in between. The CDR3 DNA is TGTGCCAGTAGTATCGGCGGGACAAGTTCCTACGAGCAGTACTTC. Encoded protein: CASSIGGTSSYEQYF.

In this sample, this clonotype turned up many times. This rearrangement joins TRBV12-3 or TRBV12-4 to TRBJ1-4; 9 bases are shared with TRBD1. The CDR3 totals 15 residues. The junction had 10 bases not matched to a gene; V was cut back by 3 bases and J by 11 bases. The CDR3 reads CASSFDGTGSGKLFF. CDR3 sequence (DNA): TGTGCCAGCAGTTTTGATGGGACAGGGTCGGGGAAACTGTTTTTT.

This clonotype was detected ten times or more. The CDR3 DNA sequence: TGCAGCGTTGAATGGAACACTGAAGCTTTCTTT. It encodes CSVEWNTEAFF. This chain connects TRBV29-1 to TRBJ1-1, with D unresolved. The V gene lost 2 bases and the J gene lost 1 base, with 2 bases spanning the gap. Germline loops: CDR1 SQVTM, CDR2 ANQGSEA. The CDR3 extends over 11 amino acids.

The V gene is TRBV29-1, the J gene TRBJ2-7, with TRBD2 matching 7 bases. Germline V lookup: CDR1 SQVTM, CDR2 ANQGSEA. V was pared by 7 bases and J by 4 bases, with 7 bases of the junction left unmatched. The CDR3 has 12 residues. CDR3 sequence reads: CSASGTEYEQYF. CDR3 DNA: TGCAGCGCGAGCGGGACCGAATACGAGCAGTACTTC.

CDR3 bases: TGTGCCAGCATCACCGGGGACAGACTTCTAGCCAAAAACATTCAGTACTTC. This codes for CASITGDRLLAKNIQYF. This chain joins TRBV21-1 and TRBJ2-4; the DNA was not used to check the table's D call, TRBD1. TRBV21-1 is an annotated pseudogene. CDR3 length: 17 amino acids.

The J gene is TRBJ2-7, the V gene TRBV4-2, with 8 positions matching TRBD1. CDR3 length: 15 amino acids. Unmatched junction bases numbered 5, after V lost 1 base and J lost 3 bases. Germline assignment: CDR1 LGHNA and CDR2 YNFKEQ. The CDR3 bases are TGTGCCAGCAGCCAAGCGTTCGGGACAGGCTACGAGCAGTACTTC. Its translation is CASSQAFGTGYEQYF.

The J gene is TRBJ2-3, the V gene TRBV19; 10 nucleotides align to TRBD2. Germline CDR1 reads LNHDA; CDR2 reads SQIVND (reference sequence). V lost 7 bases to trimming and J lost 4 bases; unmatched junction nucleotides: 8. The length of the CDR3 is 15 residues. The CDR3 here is CASKVGLAGADTQYF. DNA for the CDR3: TGTGCCAGTAAAGTAGGGCTAGCGGGAGCAGATACGCAGTATTTT.

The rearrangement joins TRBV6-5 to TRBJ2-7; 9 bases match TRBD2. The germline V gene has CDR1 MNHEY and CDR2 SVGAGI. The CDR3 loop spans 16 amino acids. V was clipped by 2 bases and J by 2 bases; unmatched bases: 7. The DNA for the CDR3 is TGTGCCAGCAGTTACCGAGTTGCGGGAGGGGCCTACGAGCAGTACTTC. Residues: CASSYRVAGGAYEQYF.

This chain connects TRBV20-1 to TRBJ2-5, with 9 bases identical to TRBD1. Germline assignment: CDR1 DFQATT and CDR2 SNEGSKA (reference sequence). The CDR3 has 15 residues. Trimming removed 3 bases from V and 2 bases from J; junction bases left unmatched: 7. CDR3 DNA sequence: TGCAGTGCTAGTTCCCGGGACAGGGAGCAAGAGACCCAGTACTTC. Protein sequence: CSASSRDREQETQYF.

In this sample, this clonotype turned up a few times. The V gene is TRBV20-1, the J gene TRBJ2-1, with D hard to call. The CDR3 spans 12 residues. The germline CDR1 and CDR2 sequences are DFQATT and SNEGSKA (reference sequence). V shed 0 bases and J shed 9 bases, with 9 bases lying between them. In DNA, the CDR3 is TGCAGTGCTAGAGAGGAGTATGTTGAGCAGTTCTTC. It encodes CSAREEYVEQFF.

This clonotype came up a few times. The DNA for the CDR3 is TGTGCCAGCAGTTCACGACTCTCCCCAGACACCGGGGAGCTGTTTTTT. Translating it yields CASSSRLSPDTGELFF. The chain joins TRBV12-3 or TRBV12-4 to TRBJ2-2; D is ambiguous. The CDR3 is 16 residues long. V lost 4 bases and J 3 bases, leaving 15 bases between the germline ends.

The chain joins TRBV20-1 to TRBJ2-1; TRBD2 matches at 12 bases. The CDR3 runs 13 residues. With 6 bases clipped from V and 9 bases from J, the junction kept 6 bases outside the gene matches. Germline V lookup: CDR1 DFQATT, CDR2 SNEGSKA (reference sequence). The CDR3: CSAPSGGVSEQFF. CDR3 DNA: TGCAGTGCACCTAGCGGGGGGGTATCTGAGCAGTTCTTC.